A selection of T cell receptor beta chains follows, all from one sample in a study of blood T cell repertoires in COVID-19. Measured with immunoSEQ multiplex PCR; TCRdb has only the in-frame clones, and not every one. Found here are over 75,000 clones, 75% to 90% of them singletons; the top ten hold about an eighth. Source material: peripheral blood. The receptors derive from a human donor in a cohort sampled during active COVID-19. Each CDR3 is given with its conserved first and last residue. A D gene is named only where the DNA matches it firmly. Clone size, where shown, is once, few, many, or a class for clones that have expanded.

>TRBJ2-1|TRBV9|NA|TRBD2
CASSARTSETNEQFF
TGTGCCAGCAGCGCCCGGACTAGCGAGACCAATGAGCAGTTCTTC
>TRBJ1-5|TRBV25-1|few|NA
CASSESGGGPQHF
TGTGCCAGCAGTGAATCGGGGGGCGGGCCCCAGCATTTT
>TRBJ2-7|TRBV18|NA|NA
CASSSAGTGAYEQYF
TGTGCCAGCTCATCGGCCGGGACGGGGGCCTACGAGCAGTACTTC
>TRBJ2-7|TRBV9|NA|TRBD2
CASSTGLAEGEQYF
TGTGCCAGCAGCACGGGACTAGCCGAGGGCGAGCAGTACTTC
>TRBJ1-5|TRBV30|NA|NA
CAWATRLNQPQHF
TGTGCCTGGGCAACCAGGCTAAATCAGCCCCAGCATTTT
>TRBJ2-1|TRBV6-5|NA|NA
CASSYSPRSSYNEQFF
TGTGCCAGCAGTTACTCTCCTCGGAGCTCCTACAATGAGCAGTTCTTC
>TRBJ2-7|TRBV3-1/TRBV3-2|NA|NA
CASSQGRGEGYEQYF
TGTGCCAGCAGCCAAGGCAGGGGGGAAGGGTACGAGCAGTACTTC
>TRBJ2-1|TRBV28|NA|TRBD2
CASSSESGIGNEQFF
TGTGCCAGCAGTTCGGAGAGCGGGATTGGAAATGAGCAGTTCTTC
>TRBJ2-7|TRBV11-2|NA|NA
CASRMGRGQYF
TGTGCCAGCAGGATGGGCAGGGGACAGTACTTC
>TRBJ2-5|TRBV7-6|NA|NA
CASSLARSETQYF
TGTGCCAGCAGCTTAGCCAGATCGGAGACCCAGTACTTC
>TRBJ1-3|TRBV28|NA|NA
CAGQDRTSGNTIYF
TGTGCCGGACAAGACAGGACCTCTGGAAACACCATATATTTT
>TRBJ1-5|TRBV10-2|NA|NA
CASSQGKNQPQHF
TGCGCCAGCAGTCAGGGAAAGAATCAGCCCCAGCATTTT
>TRBJ2-3|TRBV19|NA|NA
CASSLTGSRDTQYF
TGTGCCAGTAGCCTAACAGGCTCAAGGGATACGCAGTATTTT
>TRBJ1-1|TRBV6-6|NA|NA
CASHGQRHTEAFF
TGTGCCAGCCACGGACAGCGGCACACTGAAGCTTTCTTT
>TRBJ2-7|TRBV5-1|NA|TRBD2
CASSLFDSGGSYEQYF
TGCGCCAGCAGCTTGTTTGATAGCGGGGGCTCCTACGAGCAGTACTTC
>TRBJ1-5|TRBV27|few|NA
CASWFYGQPQHF
TGTGCCAGTTGGTTCTACGGGCAGCCCCAGCATTTT
>TRBJ2-1|TRBV11-2|once|TRBD2
CASSLDHRIAGSYNEQFF
TGTGCCAGCAGCTTAGACCACAGGATAGCGGGATCCTACAATGAGCAGTTCTTC
>TRBJ1-2|TRBV10-2|NA|TRBD1
CASSEIRDRGTPNYGYTF
TGCGCCAGCAGTGAGATCCGGGACAGGGGGACCCCTAACTATGGCTACACCTTC
>TRBJ1-5|TRBV27|NA|NA
CASRPTGPDQPQHF
TGTGCCAGCAGACCGACAGGACCAGATCAGCCCCAGCATTTT
>TRBJ1-1|TRBV5-1|NA|NA
CASSYQQGNTEAFF
TGCGCCAGCAGCTACCAACAGGGGAACACTGAAGCTTTCTTT
>TRBJ2-7|TRBV28|NA|TRBD1
CASSLIQGVYEQYF
TGTGCCAGCAGCTTAATACAGGGGGTCTACGAGCAGTACTTC
>TRBJ1-1|TRBV6-2/TRBV6-3|many|NA
CASSYLGGTSEAFF
TGTGCCAGCAGTTACCTGGGGGGAACATCTGAAGCTTTCTTT
>TRBJ2-1|TRBV5-1|NA|NA
CASSLDAGYENEQFF
TGCGCCAGCAGCTTGGACGCGGGATACGAGAATGAGCAGTTCTTC
>TRBJ2-1|TRBV27|NA|NA
CASSLRLTGLMSSYNEQFF
TGTGCCAGCAGTTTACGCCTTACGGGACTCATGAGCTCCTACAATGAGCAGTTCTTC
>TRBJ2-1|TRBV25-1|NA|TRBD2
CASRPGLAGMNEQFF
TGTGCCAGCCGCCCCGGGCTAGCGGGAATGAATGAGCAGTTCTTC
>TRBJ1-1|TRBV4-1|NA|NA
CASSQDRAGVNTEAFF
TGCGCCAGCAGCCAAGATCGTGCGGGGGTGAACACTGAAGCTTTCTTT
>TRBJ1-5|TRBV6-1|NA|NA
CASSEGGPGNQPQHF
TGTGCCAGCAGTGAGGGGGGACCGGGCAATCAGCCCCAGCATTTT
>TRBJ2-2|TRBV3-1/TRBV3-2|NA|TRBD1
CASSQAGTGNFSTGELFF
TGTGCCAGCAGCCAAGCCGGGACAGGGAATTTTTCCACCGGGGAGCTGTTTTTT
>TRBJ1-5|TRBV28|NA|NA
CASSLVRRGQPQHF
TGTGCCAGCAGTTTAGTCAGAAGGGGTCAGCCCCAGCATTTT
>TRBJ2-3|TRBV29-1|NA|TRBD2
CSVGSKAGGTDTQYF
TGCAGCGTTGGTTCGAAAGCGGGAGGCACAGATACGCAGTATTTT
>TRBJ2-7|TRBV18|NA|TRBD1
CASSLQGAYEQYF
TGTGCCAGCTCCCTACAGGGGGCCTACGAGCAGTACTTC
>TRBJ2-3|TRBV7-2|NA|TRBD1
CASSKKSTGVTQYF
TGTGCCAGCAGCAAAAAGTCGACAGGGGTTACGCAGTATTTT
>TRBJ2-7|TRBV6-6|NA|TRBD1
CASSSSTGTYEQYF
TGTGCCAGCAGTTCCTCGACAGGGACCTACGAGCAGTACTTC
>TRBJ2-7|TRBV5-4|NA|NA
CASSLAEGVYEQYF
TGTGCCAGCAGCTTGGCGGAAGGGGTCTACGAGCAGTACTTC
>TRBJ1-1|TRBV6-6|NA|NA
CASRYDTGGKAFF
TGTGCCAGCAGGTATGATACAGGTGGAAAGGCTTTCTTT
>TRBJ1-5|TRBV11-2|few|TRBD1
CASSPGGRTGGYSNQPQHF
TGTGCCAGCAGCCCCGGGGGTAGGACAGGGGGCTACAGCAATCAGCCCCAGCATTTT
>TRBJ2-1|TRBV7-6|NA|TRBD2
CASSASGTSNYNEQFF
TGTGCCAGCAGCGCCTCCGGGACTAGCAACTACAATGAGCAGTTCTTC
>TRBJ2-4|TRBV18|NA|NA
CASSPPTTGHQYF
TGTGCCAGCTCACCACCGACAACAGGGCATCAGTACTTC
>TRBJ1-5|TRBV6-1|NA|TRBD1
CASSEQGVQGSNQPQHF
TGTGCCAGCAGTGAACAGGGGGTGCAGGGTAGCAATCAGCCCCAGCATTTT
>TRBJ2-1|TRBV21-1|NA|NA
CASSQTSGGDNEQFF
TGTGCCAGCAGCCAGACTAGCGGGGGGGACAATGAGCAGTTCTTC
>TRBJ2-7|TRBV5-8|once|NA
CASSLSGYEQYF
TGTGCCAGCAGCTTGTCCGGCTACGAGCAGTACTTC
>TRBJ2-5|TRBV4-1|once|TRBD1
CASSRDRRETQYF
TGCGCCAGCAGTCGGGACAGGAGGGAGACCCAGTACTTC
>TRBJ2-1|TRBV11-3|NA|TRBD1
CASSLDLGISGQAAIGEQFF
TGTGCCAGCAGCTTAGATCTCGGGATCTCGGGACAGGCGGCGATCGGTGAGCAGTTCTTC
>TRBJ2-7|TRBV6-2/TRBV6-3|NA|NA
CASSDSSYEQYF
TGTGCCAGCAGCGACAGTTCCTACGAGCAGTACTTC
>TRBJ1-4|TRBV7-3|NA|NA
CASSLSVGEKLFF
TGTGCCAGCAGCTTATCAGTTGGCGAAAAACTGTTTTTT
>TRBJ2-3|TRBV2|once|TRBD1
CASSERTGHTDTQYF
TGTGCCAGCAGTGAACGGACAGGCCACACAGATACGCAGTATTTT
>TRBJ1-2|TRBV28|NA|TRBD1
CASSFPPGQGARGYGYTF
TGTGCCAGCAGTTTTCCCCCGGGACAGGGGGCTCGAGGCTATGGCTACACCTTC
>TRBJ2-3|TRBV7-2|NA|TRBD1
CASSSTRGDTQYF
TGTGCCAGCAGCTCCACCAGGGGGGATACGCAGTATTTT
>TRBJ2-7|TRBV2|NA|NA
CASSEFPNSYEQYF
TGTGCCAGCAGTGAATTTCCCAACTCCTACGAGCAGTACTTC
>TRBJ1-4|TRBV9|once|NA
CASSVSPNFEKLFF
TGTGCCAGCAGCGTGAGTCCAAATTTTGAAAAACTGTTTTTT
>TRBJ1-3|TRBV10-3|few|TRBD1
CAISERGQGFSSGNTIYF
TGTGCCATCAGTGAACGGGGACAGGGTTTTAGCTCTGGAAACACCATATATTTT
>TRBJ1-1|TRBV6-2/TRBV6-3|NA|NA
CASSRGHLNTEAFF
TGTGCCAGCAGCAGAGGACACCTGAACACTGAAGCTTTCTTT
>TRBJ1-6|TRBV11-3|once|NA
CASSLERDSPLHF
TGTGCCAGCAGCTTAGAGAGGGATTCACCCCTCCACTTT
>TRBJ1-5|TRBV6-6|NA|TRBD1
CASGTQGEDSNQPQHF
TGTGCCAGCGGAACACAGGGGGAAGATAGCAATCAGCCCCAGCATTTT
>TRBJ2-7|TRBV3-1/TRBV3-2|NA|NA
CASSQDPFTGSSYEQYF
TGTGCCAGCAGCCAAGACCCGTTCACAGGGAGCTCCTACGAGCAGTACTTC